The rows below give T cell receptor beta chains drawn from one sample of a study of blood T cell repertoires in COVID-19. Measured with immunoSEQ multiplex PCR; TCRdb has only the in-frame clones, and not every one. The sample yields 150,000 to 250,000 clones, 70% to 85% seen once. The sequenced sample consisted of peripheral blood. The receptors were sampled from a human donor with acute or convalescent COVID-19. The donor label of this sample is uncertain. CDR3s include the opening cysteine and the closing phenylalanine or tryptophan.

V gene	J gene	CDR3 protein
TRBV28	TRBJ2-5	CASSLSVRAQYF
TRBV6-5	TRBJ1-1	CASSYGGIGTEAFF
TRBV7-3	TRBJ2-3	CASSTGTSGRTDTQYF
TRBV5-1	TRBJ2-1	CASSLLDAGSEQFF
TRBV19	TRBJ2-7	CASSTLAGGEYEQYF
TRBV5-6	TRBJ2-5	CASGQGQGETQYF
TRBV19	TRBJ2-3	CASRRDRASGSTDTQYF
TRBV3-1/TRBV3-2	TRBJ2-5	CASSELAEETQYF
TRBV14	TRBJ2-3	CASSQSGGSTDTQYF
TRBV2	TRBJ1-5	CASRDSLLMAQHF
TRBV5-6	TRBJ2-5	CASSPGTGVQETQYF
TRBV6-5	TRBJ2-7	CASRPTTGATYEQYF
TRBV10-3	TRBJ1-2	CAISDGYGYTF
TRBV5-1	TRBJ2-1	CASSEGLGLAVDGNEQFF
TRBV2	TRBJ2-2	CASSEASGRGSGELFF
TRBV28	TRBJ2-7	CASRGAKSSYEQYF
TRBV24-1	TRBJ2-4	CATSEGQAAAKNIQYF
TRBV4-2	TRBJ2-7	CASSQSSTYEQYF
TRBV19	TRBJ2-1	CASSNLAGGMVGQFF
TRBV6-5	TRBJ1-5	CASSLTGGTGYQPQHF
TRBV24-1	TRBJ2-1	CATSERGTSAYNEQFF
TRBV5-1	TRBJ1-2	CASSLDSTYGYTF
TRBV6-4	TRBJ1-2	CASSDSTGGVGGYTF
TRBV24-1	TRBJ2-3	CATAEAGTTDTQYF
TRBV27	TRBJ2-3	CASRLALSTDTQYF
TRBV7-8	TRBJ1-5	CASSLMGGQPQHF
TRBV6-5	TRBJ2-7	CVSSYSGQGVGEQYF
TRBV9	TRBJ2-3	CASSVGYTDTQYF
TRBV27	TRBJ2-6	CASRSKEAGANVLTF
TRBV19	TRBJ2-1	CASSNTGNEQFF
TRBV11-3	TRBJ1-3	CASSLEAESSGNTIYF
TRBV6-5	TRBJ2-3	CASLAGARTDTQYF
TRBV5-8	TRBJ1-3	CASSLYSGNTIYF
TRBV19	TRBJ1-5	CASSIRVDQPQHF
TRBV10-2	TRBJ2-7	CASSPSGRAPSSYEQYF
TRBV7-2	TRBJ1-1	CASSFRGGGTEAFF
TRBV27	TRBJ2-5	CASSTTPGQQETQYF
TRBV9	TRBJ1-2	CASSVEPGNGYTF
TRBV7-8	TRBJ2-5	CASSLRRQETQYF